This T cell receptor beta chain was recovered during a study of T cell changes during pregnancy in multiple sclerosis (dated by TCRdb to about 2019). In the study overall: The study looked at changes in the T cell repertoire across pregnancy in women with multiple sclerosis.

Receptor libraries were prepared by the immunoSEQ multiplex PCR assay. This immuneACCESS table, as held by TCRdb, lists in-frame sequences with V and J called but not all clones. Of the missing ones, under half trace to an unresolved V gene in checked studies; the others have no known cause. This sample is represented by 100,000 or so clones; roughly 92% of them were singletons. The top ten clonotypes cover 3.5% of the sample. Details on this clone: The specificity of this receptor is unknown. Qualities for individual bases were not recorded, and no much larger clone is one base off.

This sequence originates from a female donor with multiple sclerosis, enrolled in a pregnancy study. The sample consisted of peripheral blood, taken after pregnancy.

The CDR3 is CASSFGGGQPQHF. The sequenced DNA is TGTGCCAGCAGCTTTGGTGGAGGGCAGCCCCAGCATTTT. Here the chain combines TRBV5-4 and TRBJ1-5; the D gene lacks a confident call. The trim is 2 bases for V and 7 bases for J, with a gap of 10 bases between the germline ends. From the cysteine through the phenylalanine, the CDR3 covers 13 amino acids. Just the 39-base CDR3 DNA is kept, in frame starting at base 1. According to the germline V gene (reference sequence), CDR1 reads SGHNT and CDR2 reads YYREEE. Full variable domain (CDR3 extended with the reference TRBV5-4 and TRBJ1-5 proteins): ETGVTQSPTHLIKTRGQQVTLRCSSQSGHNTVSWYQQALGQGPQFIFQYYREEENGRGNFPPRFSGLQFPNYSSELNVNALELDDSALYLCASSFGGGQPQHFGDGTRLSIL.